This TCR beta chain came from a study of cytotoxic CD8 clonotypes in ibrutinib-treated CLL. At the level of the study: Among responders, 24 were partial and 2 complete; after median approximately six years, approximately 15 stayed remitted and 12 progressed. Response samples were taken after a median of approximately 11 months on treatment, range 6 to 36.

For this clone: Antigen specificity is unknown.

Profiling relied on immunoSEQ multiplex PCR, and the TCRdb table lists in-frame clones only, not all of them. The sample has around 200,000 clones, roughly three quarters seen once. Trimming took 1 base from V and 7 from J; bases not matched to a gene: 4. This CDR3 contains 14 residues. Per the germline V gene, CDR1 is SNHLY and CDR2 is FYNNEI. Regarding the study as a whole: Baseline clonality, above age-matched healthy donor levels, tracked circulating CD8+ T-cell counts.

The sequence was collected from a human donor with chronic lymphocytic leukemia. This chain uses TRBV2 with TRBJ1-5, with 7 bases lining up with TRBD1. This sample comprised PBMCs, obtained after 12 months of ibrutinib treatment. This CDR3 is CASSEVRGGQPQHF. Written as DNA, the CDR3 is TGTGCCAGCAGTGAAGTCAGGGGGGGACAGCCCCAGCATTTT.